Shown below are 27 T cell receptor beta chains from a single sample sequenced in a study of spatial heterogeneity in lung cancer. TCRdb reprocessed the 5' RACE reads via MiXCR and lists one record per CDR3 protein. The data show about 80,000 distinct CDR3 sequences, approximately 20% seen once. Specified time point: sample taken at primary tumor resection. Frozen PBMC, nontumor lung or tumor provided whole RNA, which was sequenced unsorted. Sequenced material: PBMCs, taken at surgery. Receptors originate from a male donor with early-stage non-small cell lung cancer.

CDR3 loop: CASSSWGSGANVLTF. The CDR3 DNA sequence: TGTGCCAGCAGCTCGTGGGGCTCTGGGGCCAACGTCCTGACTTTC. This sequence joins TRBV7-2 and TRBJ2-6; D gene unclear. This CDR3 has 15 amino acids. The germline gives CDR1 SGHTA, CDR2 FQGNSA. V lost 4 bases, J lost 0 bases, and 7 bases lay in between.

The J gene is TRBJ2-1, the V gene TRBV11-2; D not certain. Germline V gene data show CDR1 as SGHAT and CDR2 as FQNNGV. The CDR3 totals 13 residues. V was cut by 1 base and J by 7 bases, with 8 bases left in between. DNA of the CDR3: TGTGCCAGCAGCTTAGGAGCAGTAAATGAGCAGTTCTTC. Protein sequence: CASSLGAVNEQFF.

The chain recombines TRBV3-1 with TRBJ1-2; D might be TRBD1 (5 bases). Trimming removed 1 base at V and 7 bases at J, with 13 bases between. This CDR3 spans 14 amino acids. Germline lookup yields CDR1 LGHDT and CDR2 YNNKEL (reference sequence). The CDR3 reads CASSQAGRGAGYTF. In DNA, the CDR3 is TGTGCCAGCAGCCAAGCGGGCCGCGGGGCTGGCTACACCTTC.

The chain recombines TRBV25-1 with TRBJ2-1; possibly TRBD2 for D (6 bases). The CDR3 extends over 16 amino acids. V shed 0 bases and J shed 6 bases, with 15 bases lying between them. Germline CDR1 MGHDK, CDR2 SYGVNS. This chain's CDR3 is CASSEYGREVRNEQFF. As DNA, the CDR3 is TGTGCCAGCAGTGAATACGGCAGGGAGGTTCGCAATGAGCAGTTCTTC.

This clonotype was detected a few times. The chain's CDR3 is CASSQDKGAGYEQYF. In DNA form, the CDR3 reads TGTGCCAGCAGCCAAGATAAGGGGGCGGGCTACGAGCAGTACTTC. The chain has TRBV4-2 and TRBJ2-7, with TRBD1 matching over 7 bases. J lost 3 bases, V lost 0 bases, and 5 bases had no gene match. Looked up from germline, CDR1 is LGHNA and CDR2 is YNFKEQ. The CDR3 is 15 residues long.

CDR3 DNA: TGTGCCAGCAGTGAGGATAGGGGGGCAGGATTTGGCTACACCTTC. As protein: CASSEDRGAGFGYTF. The V and J genes are TRBV6-1 and TRBJ1-2, with a possible D match to TRBD1 (6 bases). The germline V gene has CDR1 MNHNS and CDR2 SASEGT. V lost 3 bases and J 7 bases, leaving 18 bases between the germline ends. The CDR3 spans 15 residues.

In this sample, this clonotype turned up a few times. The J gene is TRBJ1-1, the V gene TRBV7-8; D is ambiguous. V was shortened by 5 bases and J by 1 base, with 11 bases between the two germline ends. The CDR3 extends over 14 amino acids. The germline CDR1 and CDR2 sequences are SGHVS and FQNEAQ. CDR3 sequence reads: CASSPREGNTEAFF. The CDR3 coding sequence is TGTGCCAGCAGCCCTCGTGAAGGGAACACTGAAGCTTTCTTT.

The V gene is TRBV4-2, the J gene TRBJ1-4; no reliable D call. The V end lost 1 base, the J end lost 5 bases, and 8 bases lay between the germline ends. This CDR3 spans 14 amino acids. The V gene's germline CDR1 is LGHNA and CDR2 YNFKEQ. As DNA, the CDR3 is TGTGCCAGCAGCCAAGGGACGGACAATGAAAAACTGTTTTTT. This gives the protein CASSQGTDNEKLFF.

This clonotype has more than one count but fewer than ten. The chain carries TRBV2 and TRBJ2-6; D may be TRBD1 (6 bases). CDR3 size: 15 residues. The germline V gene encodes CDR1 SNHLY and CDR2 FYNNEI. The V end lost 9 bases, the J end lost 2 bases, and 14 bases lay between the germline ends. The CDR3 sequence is CASRGQSAGANVLTF. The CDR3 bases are TGTGCCAGTAGAGGACAGTCAGCTGGGGCCAACGTCCTGACTTTC.

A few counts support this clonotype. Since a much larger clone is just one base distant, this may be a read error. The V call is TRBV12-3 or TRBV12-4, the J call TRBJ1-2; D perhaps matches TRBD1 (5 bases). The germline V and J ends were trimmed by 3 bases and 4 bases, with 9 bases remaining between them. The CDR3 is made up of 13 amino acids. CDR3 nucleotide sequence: TGTGCCAGCAGTTTTGAGGGGAGCTATGGCTACACCTTC. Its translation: CASSFEGSYGYTF.

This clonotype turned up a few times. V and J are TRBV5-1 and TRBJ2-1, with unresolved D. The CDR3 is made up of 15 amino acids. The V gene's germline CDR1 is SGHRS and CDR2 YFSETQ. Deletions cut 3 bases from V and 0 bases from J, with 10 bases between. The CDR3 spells CASSSGQASYNEQFF. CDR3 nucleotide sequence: TGCGCCAGCAGCTCAGGTCAAGCCTCCTACAATGAGCAGTTCTTC.

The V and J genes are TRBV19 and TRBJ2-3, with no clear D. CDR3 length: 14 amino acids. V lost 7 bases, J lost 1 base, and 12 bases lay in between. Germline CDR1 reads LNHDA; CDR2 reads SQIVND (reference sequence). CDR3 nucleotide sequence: TGTGCCAGTACAATAGCAATCGGCACAGATACGCAGTATTTT. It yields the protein CASTIAIGTDTQYF.

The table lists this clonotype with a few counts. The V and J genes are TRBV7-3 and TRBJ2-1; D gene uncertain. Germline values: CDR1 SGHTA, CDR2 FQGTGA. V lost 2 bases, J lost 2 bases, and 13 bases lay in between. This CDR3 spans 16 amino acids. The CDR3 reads CASSLSPSRPYNEQFF. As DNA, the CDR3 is TGTGCCAGCAGCTTATCTCCCAGCAGACCCTACAATGAGCAGTTCTTC.

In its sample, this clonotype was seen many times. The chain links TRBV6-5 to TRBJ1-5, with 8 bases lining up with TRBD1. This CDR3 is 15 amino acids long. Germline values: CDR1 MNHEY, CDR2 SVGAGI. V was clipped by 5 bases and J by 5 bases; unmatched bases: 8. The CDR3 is CASSPLTGGDQPQHF. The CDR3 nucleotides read TGTGCCAGCAGTCCCCTTACAGGGGGGGATCAGCCCCAGCATTTT.

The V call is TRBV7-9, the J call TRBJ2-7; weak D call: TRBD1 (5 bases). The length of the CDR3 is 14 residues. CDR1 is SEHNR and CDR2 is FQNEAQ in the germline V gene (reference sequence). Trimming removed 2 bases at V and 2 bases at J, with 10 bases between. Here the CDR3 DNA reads TGTGCCAGCAGCTTATTGGCAGGGCCCTACGAGCAGTACTTC. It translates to CASSLLAGPYEQYF.

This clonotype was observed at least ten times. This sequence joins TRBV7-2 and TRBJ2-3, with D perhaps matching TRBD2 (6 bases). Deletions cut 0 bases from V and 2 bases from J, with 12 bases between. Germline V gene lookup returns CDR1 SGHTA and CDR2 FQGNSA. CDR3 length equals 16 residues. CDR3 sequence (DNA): TGTGCCAGCAGCTTAGCACCGGGACTCCACACAGATACGCAGTATTTT. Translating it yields CASSLAPGLHTDTQYF.

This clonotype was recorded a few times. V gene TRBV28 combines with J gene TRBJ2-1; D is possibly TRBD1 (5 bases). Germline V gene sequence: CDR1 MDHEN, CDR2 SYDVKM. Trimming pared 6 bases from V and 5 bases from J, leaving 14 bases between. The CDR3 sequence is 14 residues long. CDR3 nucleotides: TGTGCCAGCAGACCCCCGACAGACCACAATGAGCAGTTCTTC. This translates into CASRPPTDHNEQFF.

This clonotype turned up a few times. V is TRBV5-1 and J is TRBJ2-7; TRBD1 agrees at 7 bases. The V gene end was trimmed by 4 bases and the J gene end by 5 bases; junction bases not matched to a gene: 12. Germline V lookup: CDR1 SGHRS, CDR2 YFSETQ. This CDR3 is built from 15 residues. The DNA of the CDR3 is TGCGCCAGCAGCGTCACAGGGGATTCTTCCGACGAGCAGTACTTC. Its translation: CASSVTGDSSDEQYF. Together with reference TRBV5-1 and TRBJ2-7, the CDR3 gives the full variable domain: KAGVTQTPRYLIKTRGQQVTLSCSPISGHRSVSWYQQTPGQGLQFLFEYFSETQRNKGNFPGRFSGRQFSNSRSEMNVSTLELGDSALYLCASSVTGDSSDEQYFGPGTRLTVT.

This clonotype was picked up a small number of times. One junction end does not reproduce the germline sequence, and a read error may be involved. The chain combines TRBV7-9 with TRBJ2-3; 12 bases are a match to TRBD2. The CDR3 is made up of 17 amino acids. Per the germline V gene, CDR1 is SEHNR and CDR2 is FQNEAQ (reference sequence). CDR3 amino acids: CASSPRTSGDFTNTQYF. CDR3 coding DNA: TGTGCCAGCAGCCCGAGGACTAGCGGGGACTTCACAAATACGCAGTATTTT.

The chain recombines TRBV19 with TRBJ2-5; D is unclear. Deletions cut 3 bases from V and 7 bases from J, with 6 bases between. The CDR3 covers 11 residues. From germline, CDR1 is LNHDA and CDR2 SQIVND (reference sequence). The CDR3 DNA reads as TGTGCCAGTAGTATCGGTTTGACCCAGTACTTC. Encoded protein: CASSIGLTQYF.

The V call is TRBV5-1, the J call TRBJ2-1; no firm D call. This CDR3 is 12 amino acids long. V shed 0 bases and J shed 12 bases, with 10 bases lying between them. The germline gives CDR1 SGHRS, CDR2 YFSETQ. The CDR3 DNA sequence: TGCGCCAGCAGCTTGGGAGGCGAGAGGCAGTTCTTC. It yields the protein CASSLGGERQFF.

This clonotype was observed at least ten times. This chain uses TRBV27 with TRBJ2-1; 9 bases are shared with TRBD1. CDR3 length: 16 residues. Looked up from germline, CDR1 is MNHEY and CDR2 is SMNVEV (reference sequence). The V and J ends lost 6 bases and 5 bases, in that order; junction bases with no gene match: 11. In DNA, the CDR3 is TGTGCCAGCAGACCTAGACAGGGGGAGACCCACAATGAGCAGTTCTTC. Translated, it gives CASRPRQGETHNEQFF.

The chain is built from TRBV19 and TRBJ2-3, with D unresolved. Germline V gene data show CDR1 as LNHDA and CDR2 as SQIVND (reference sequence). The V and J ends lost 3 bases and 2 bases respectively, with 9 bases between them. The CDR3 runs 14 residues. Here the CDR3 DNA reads TGTGCCAGTAGTATCAGCAGCAACACAGATACGCAGTATTTT. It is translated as CASSISSNTDTQYF.

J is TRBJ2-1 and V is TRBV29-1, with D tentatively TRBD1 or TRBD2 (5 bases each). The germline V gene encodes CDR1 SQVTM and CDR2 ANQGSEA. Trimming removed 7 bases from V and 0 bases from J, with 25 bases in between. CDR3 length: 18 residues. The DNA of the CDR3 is TGCAGCGCCGTTGGGGGATCGAGAGCACTGAGCTCCTACAATGAGCAGTTCTTC. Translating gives CSAVGGSRALSSYNEQFF.

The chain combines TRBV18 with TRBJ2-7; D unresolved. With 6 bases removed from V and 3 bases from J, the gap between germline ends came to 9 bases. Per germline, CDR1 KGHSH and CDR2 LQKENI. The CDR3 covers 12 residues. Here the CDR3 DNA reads TGTGCCAGCTCGAATTTAAACTACGAGCAGTACTTC. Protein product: CASSNLNYEQYF.

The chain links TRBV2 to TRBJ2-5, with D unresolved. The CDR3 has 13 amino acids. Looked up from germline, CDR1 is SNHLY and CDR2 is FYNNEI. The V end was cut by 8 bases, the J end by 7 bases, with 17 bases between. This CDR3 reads CASLESTLGTQYF. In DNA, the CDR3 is TGTGCCAGCCTAGAATCCACCTTGGGGACCCAGTACTTC. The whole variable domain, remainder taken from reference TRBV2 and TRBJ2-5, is EPEVTQTPSHQVTQMGQEVILRCVPISNHLYFYWYRQILGQKVEFLVSFYNNEISEKSEIFDDQFSVERPDGSNFTLKIRSTKLEDSAMYFCASLESTLGTQYFGPGTRLLVL.

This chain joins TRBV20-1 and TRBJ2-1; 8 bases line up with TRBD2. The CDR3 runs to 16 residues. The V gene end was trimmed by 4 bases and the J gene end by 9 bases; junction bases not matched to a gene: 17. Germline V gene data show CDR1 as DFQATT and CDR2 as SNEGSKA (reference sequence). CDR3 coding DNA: TGCAGTGCTACCCCGAGGTCCAGCGGGAGCTGGGGTGAGCAGTTCTTC. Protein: CSATPRSSGSWGEQFF.